This entry describes one T cell receptor beta chain. The sample originates from a study of OX40 agonist ivuxolimab in advanced cancers. At cycle 4 day 1, cycle 7 day 1, and baseline, blood was sampled. Only in-frame clones appear in the TCRdb table, and some are missing; sequencing was by immunoSEQ multiplex PCR. The sample has 60,000 to 80,000 clones, about 86% seen once. Source: CD4+ or CD8+ T cells sorted from blood, taken in a trial of the OX40 agonist ivuxolimab. This TCR came from an adult with an advanced solid tumor such as melanoma, head and neck, liver or kidney cancer.

CDR3 in DNA: TGTGCCAGCTCATCTCGGACAGGGTCTAACTATGGCTACACCTTC. Translated: CASSSRTGSNYGYTF. V gene TRBV18 combines with J gene TRBJ1-2, with 8 bases aligning to TRBD1. With 5 bases clipped from V and 0 bases from J, the junction kept 5 bases outside the gene matches. Germline V gene sequence: CDR1 KGHSH, CDR2 LQKENI. There are 15 residues in the CDR3.